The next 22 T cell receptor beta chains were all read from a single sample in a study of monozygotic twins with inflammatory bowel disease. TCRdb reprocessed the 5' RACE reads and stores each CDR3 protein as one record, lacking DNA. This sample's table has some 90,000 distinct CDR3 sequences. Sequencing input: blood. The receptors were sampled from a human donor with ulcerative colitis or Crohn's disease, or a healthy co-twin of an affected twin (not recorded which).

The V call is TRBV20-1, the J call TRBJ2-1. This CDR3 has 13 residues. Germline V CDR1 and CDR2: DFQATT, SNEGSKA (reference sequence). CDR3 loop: CSARVGQYNEQFF.

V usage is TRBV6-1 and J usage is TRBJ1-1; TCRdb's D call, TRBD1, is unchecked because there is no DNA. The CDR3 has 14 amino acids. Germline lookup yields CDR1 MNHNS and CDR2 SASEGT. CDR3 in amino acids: CASSLPGMNTEAFF.

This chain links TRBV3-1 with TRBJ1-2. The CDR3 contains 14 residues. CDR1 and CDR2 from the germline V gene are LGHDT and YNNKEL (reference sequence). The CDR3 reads CASSYEGNLDGYTF. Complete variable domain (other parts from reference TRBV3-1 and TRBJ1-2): DTAVSQTPKYLVTQMGNDKSIKCEQNLGHDTMYWYKQDSKKFLKIMFSYNNKELIINETVPNRFSPKSPDKAHLNLHINSLELGDSAVYFCASSYEGNLDGYTFGSGTRLTVV.

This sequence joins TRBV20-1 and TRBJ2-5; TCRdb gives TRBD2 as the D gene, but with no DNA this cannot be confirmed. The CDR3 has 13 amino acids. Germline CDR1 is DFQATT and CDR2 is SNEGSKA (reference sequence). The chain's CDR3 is CSARGVGTSSQYF.

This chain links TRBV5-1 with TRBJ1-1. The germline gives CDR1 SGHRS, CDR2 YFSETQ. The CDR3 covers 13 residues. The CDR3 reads CASSLSRNTEAFF.

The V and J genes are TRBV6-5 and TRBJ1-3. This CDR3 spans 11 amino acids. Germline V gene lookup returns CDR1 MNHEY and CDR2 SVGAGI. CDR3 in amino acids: CASYTGNTIYF.

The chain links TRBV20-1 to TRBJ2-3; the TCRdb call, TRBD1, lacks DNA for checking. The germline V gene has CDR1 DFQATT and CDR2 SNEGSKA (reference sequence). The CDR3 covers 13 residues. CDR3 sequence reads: CSAPGQGADTQYF.

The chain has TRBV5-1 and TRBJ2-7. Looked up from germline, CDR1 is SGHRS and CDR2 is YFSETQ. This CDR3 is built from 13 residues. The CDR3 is CASSLAVSFEQYF.

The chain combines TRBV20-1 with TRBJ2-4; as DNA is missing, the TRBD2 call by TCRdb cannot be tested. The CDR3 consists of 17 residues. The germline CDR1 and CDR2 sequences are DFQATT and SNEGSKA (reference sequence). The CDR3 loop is CSAINRDYGRAKNIQYF.

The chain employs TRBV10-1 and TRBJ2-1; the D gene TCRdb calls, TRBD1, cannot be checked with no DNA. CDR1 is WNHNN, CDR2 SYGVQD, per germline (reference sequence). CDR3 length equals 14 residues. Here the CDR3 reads CASSERRQGNEQFF.

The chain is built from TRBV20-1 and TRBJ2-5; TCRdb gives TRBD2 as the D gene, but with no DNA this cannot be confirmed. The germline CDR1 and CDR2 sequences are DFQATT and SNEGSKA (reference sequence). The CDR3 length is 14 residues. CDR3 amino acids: CSARGTTRENPQYF.

The CDR3 sequence is CASSPMVGGEQYF. This chain joins TRBV6-1 and TRBJ2-7; the D gene TCRdb calls, TRBD1, cannot be checked with no DNA. Germline lookup yields CDR1 MNHNS and CDR2 SASEGT. The CDR3 sequence is 13 residues long.

The CDR3 spells CASRNWAGELFF. The chain employs TRBV7-2 and TRBJ2-2. In germline, CDR1 is SGHTA, CDR2 FQGNSA. The CDR3 length is 12 residues.

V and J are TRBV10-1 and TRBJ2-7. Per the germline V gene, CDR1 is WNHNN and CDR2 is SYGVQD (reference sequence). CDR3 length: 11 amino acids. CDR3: CASTINYEQYF.

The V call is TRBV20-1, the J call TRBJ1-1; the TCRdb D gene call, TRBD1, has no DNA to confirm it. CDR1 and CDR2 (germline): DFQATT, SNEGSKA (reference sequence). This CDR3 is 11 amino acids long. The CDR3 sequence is CSAPREGPVFF.

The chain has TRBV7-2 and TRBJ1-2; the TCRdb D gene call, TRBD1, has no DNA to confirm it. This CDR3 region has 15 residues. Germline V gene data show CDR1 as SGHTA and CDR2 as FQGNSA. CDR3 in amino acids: CASSETGGNNYGYTF.

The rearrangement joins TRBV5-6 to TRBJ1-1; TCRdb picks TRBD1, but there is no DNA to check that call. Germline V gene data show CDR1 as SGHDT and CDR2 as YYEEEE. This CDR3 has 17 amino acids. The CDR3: CASSIGQGRGMNTEAFF.

CDR3 protein: CASSYGQNNEKLFF. The V gene is TRBV5-1, the J gene TRBJ1-4; as DNA is missing, the TRBD1 call by TCRdb cannot be tested. Looked up from germline, CDR1 is SGHRS and CDR2 is YFSETQ. This CDR3 has 14 amino acids.

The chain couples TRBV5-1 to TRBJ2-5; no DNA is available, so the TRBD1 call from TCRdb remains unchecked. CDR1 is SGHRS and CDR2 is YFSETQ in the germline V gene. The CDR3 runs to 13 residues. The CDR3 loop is CASSSQGKETQYF.

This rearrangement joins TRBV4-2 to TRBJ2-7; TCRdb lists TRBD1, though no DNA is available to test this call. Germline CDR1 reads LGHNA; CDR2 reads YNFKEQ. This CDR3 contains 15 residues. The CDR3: CASSLSQGARSEQYF.

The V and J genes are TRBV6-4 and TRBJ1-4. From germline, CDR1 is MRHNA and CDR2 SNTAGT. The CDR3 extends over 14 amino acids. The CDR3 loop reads CASDYSYLNEKLFF.

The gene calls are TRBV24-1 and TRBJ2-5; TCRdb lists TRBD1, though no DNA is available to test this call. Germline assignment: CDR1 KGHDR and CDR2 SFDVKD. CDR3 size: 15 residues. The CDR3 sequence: CATSDTGIAQETQYF.